Included here is one TCR beta chain sequence, with context. Antigen: not known. The table came from immunoSEQ multiplex PCR; TCRdb's copy has only in-frame clones and leaves some out. The data show about 220,000 clones, 75% to 95% seen once. The record originates from a study of cytomegalovirus exposure and HLA in healthy donors. General study points: Listed as cytomegalovirus-associated were roughly 180 TCR beta chains.

The CDR3 length is 18 residues. The V end lost 5 bases, the J end lost 4 bases, and 26 bases lay between the germline ends. Germline values: CDR1 SEHNR, CDR2 FQNEAQ (reference sequence). The genes are TRBV7-9 and TRBJ1-1; D perhaps matches TRBD1 (5 bases). The source material was PBMCs. This clonotype was obtained from a woman aged 18-29 years in good health and CMV-seronegative. This CDR3 is CASSVYPLTVPIGTEAFF. CDR3 bases: TGTGCCAGCAGCGTCTACCCCCTGACAGTGCCCATTGGCACTGAAGCTTTCTTT.